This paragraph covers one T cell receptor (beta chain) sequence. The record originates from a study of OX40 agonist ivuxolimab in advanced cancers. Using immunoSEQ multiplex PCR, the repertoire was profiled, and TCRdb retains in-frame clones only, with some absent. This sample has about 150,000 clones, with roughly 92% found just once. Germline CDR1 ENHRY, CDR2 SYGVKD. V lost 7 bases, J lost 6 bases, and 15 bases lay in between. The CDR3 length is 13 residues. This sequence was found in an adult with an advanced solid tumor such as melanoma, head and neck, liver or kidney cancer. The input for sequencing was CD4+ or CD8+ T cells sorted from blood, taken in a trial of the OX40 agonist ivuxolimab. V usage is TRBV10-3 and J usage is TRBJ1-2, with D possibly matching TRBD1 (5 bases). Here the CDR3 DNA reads TGTGCCATCACCTCGACAGAATACCATGGCTACACCTTC. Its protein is CAITSTEYHGYTF.